This T cell receptor beta chain derives from a study of cytomegalovirus exposure and HLA in healthy donors (dated by TCRdb to 2016 to 2017). Describing the broader study: According to an earlier analysis of 587 of the donors, about 179 million T cells yielded approximately 120 million unique TCR beta sequences and about 280 Gb of sequence data. Approximately 310 gigabases of sequencing data and tens of millions of unique TCR sequences were included in an early release covering under 650 HLA-typed donors. Of the roughly 400 genotyped donors, less than 90% were placed in the genetic ancestry cluster associated with self-reported Caucasian donors. The aim of the study was to test whether cataloging public T cell receptors could identify signatures of past pathogen exposure. Using immunosequencing, the study profiled T cell repertoires from roughly 650 subjects and related those repertoires to cytomegalovirus serostatus. Along with the approximately 700-subject first cohort, a separate validation cohort of over 90 different subjects was used. To predict cytomegalovirus infection status, the study brought together high-throughput TCR immunosequencing, statistical association of individual TCRs with disease status, and machine learning. To study patterns of TCR occurrence, a later analysis re-analyzed previously published TCR beta repertoires from several hundred donors and added high-resolution HLA genotyping. The later analysis used no new phenotypic data to find candidate immune exposures, relying instead on TCR beta sequences and their occurrence across donors. An earlier analysis of roughly 600 of the donors used high-throughput TCR beta sequencing to judge whether each TCR beta V gene segment behaved as functional or pseudogenic. Donor age, sex, ethnicity and CMV serostatus were collected together with the repertoire data. In a later genetic analysis, genome-wide SNP genotypes for about three fifths of the 666 donors were used, and that subset was treated as a discovery cohort. All discovery cohort repertoires had been generated on a single sequencing platform. Both class I and class II loci were covered by HLA typing, at four-digit resolution. Typing coverage varied by locus: roughly 620-640 donors for A, B, C, DRB1 and DQB1; more than 500 for DQA1; some 610 for DPA1; 400 to 480 for DPB1. Four or five DR-DQ haplotypes were handled as single units for association and clustering because linkage in the cohort was strong. Among some 400 genotyped donors of the cohort, an average of approximately 250,000 unique TCR beta nucleotide sequences were sequenced per donor, about a sixth of them non-productive.

The cohort was made up of roughly 670 healthy bone marrow donors. At the time of sampling, every cohort member was nominally healthy, though immune exposures that went unrecorded were likely present. The donor was CMV seropositive and was included in the group of 289 seropositive cohort members. Each donor provided a peripheral blood sample, and peripheral blood mononuclear cells were used for TCR beta sequencing. The Qiagen DNeasy Blood Extraction Kit was used to extract genomic DNA from the blood cell samples. With respect to this clone: Its antigen is still unknown. Per-base qualities were not stored, and no clone one base away is much larger.

Overall results and qualifications from the work: Cytomegalovirus status was reported to be diagnosed by the classifier with high specificity and sensitivity in both the original and validation cohorts. Because HLA typing was missing for some donors at each locus, association tests included only the typed subset. According to a later genetic analysis, donors in an Asian-associated ancestry cluster had fewer N-insertions in productive TCRs than the approximately 650-donor mean. A later analysis found that HLA-associated TCR beta chains were more clonally expanded and had lower generation probabilities than equally common non-associated chains. While some public TCRs were present in many individuals, most TCR sequences turned up only very rarely across donors. A later analysis reported that several top co-occurrence clusters appeared linked to parvovirus B19, influenza, CMV and Epstein-Barr virus. Some IMGT-functional V segments, including TRBV6-2 and TRBV6-3, could not be told apart with the 87-base-pair reads, so those segments were excluded. In a later analysis, the rate of TCR association differed among HLA loci, with DRB1 alleles having the most associated TCRs and HLA-C alleles having the fewest. Only TCR beta chains were sequenced in this cohort, and the absence of alpha or paired-chain data limited detectable features. Broadly in line with IMGT annotations, most TCR beta V segments showed up in productive rearrangements about 90% or about 30% of the time in an earlier analysis of approximately 600 of the donors. For the cohort, immune exposure information was limited to CMV serostatus. A group of highly shared sequence variants was considered likely to be a technical artifact of the sequencing pipeline. Strong co-occurrence of HLA alleles, especially DR and DQ, made assigning TCR associations to individual alleles difficult. Roughly uniform sequencing depth across donors was assumed in presence/absence analyses, although this assumption may not hold. Because counts were too low, seventeen rarely observed V segments, including chromosome 9 orphons, were excluded from the earlier analysis of fewer than 650 of the donors. A further reported finding was that TCR beta sequences accurately predicted the HLA-A and HLA-B alleles for most subjects in the first cohort. A later analysis associated 16,951 TCR beta sequences with specific HLA alleles at a false discovery rate of 0.05. Correlated functional status among segregating V segments might reflect linkage disequilibrium, but an unknown experimental factor could not be ruled out. In a later analysis, most CMV-associated TCR beta chains were found to appear HLA-restricted, with HLA associations seemingly driven largely by CMV exposure. The authors suggested that the approach could potentially be generalized to other disease states and immunological phenotypes. V-gene and J-gene trimming of TCR beta chains was associated with a missense DCLRE1C variant in a later genetic analysis, and the association was replicated in an independent cohort. In the study, 150 to 200 TCR beta chains were listed as associated with cytomegalovirus. In vitro tests confirmed that three of the cytomegalovirus-associated TCR beta chains recognize cytomegalovirus antigens.

CDR1 MNHEY and CDR2 SVGAGI are derived from the germline V gene. V is trimmed back by 8 bases and J by 3 bases, and the junction contains 7 bases that no gene match accounts for. From its cysteine to its phenylalanine, the CDR3 spans 14 amino acids. Left in the record is the CDR3 DNA by itself, 42 bases read in frame from the first base. Libraries were built with the immunoSEQ multiplex PCR assay. For the multiplex PCR, a mixture combining 60 forward primers for TCR Vbeta segments and 13 reverse primers for TCR Jbeta segments was used. Amplification of the CDR3 region of rearranged TCR beta genes was performed with a multiplex PCR assay on genomic DNA. The Illumina HiSeq System was used to sequence the amplified TCR beta libraries as 87-base-pair reads. The authors' pipeline ran thus. A later analysis tallied tens of millions of unique TCR beta chains across the 600 to 700 repertoires, and around 10 million of those chains were shared by two or more donors. Raw reads were error-corrected and collapsed into unique sequences with a nearest-neighbor algorithm that merged closely related sequences to remove PCR and sequencing errors. To assign V, D and J gene segments, CDR3 sequences were aligned to IMGT reference sequences. For a sequence to be retained, a match of at least six nucleotides was required to both a V gene segment and a J gene segment. Rearrangements were classified as productive when the CDR3 lacked stop codons and remained in frame with V and J, and all other rearrangements were classified as non-productive. CDR3 was defined according to IMGT convention as the region running from the second conserved V-encoded cysteine to the conserved J-encoded phenylalanine. The earlier analysis of approximately 590 of the donors excluded any sequence lacking an unambiguous match to a single V gene segment. An earlier analysis of 587 of the donors called V segments functional above 56.7% productive rearrangements and segregating when the between-donor standard deviation exceeded 5%. A statistical classification framework was developed to diagnose cytomegalovirus status using the catalog of TCR beta chain sequences. V and J gene assignment, in a later analysis, came from comparing TCR nucleotide sequences with IMGT/GENE-DB human TR gene sequences. In a later analysis, CDR3 sequences and most-parsimonious VDJ recombination scenarios were assigned using the TCRdist pipeline. In a later analysis, each TCR beta chain was defined by its CDR3 amino acid sequence together with its V-gene family, and reads lacking a unique V-gene family were excluded. In a later analysis, a few hundred highly shared, low-generation-probability nucleotide sequences were removed to address suspected cross-contamination and a sequencing artifact. For each public chain, a later analysis derived a clonal expansion index from normalized ranks of inferred template counts within each repertoire. Generation probabilities in a later analysis came from a VDJ recombination model fitted to out-of-frame rearrangements, and those results were checked against IGoR. Hypergeometric tests were used in a later analysis to score TCR-TCR, TCR-HLA and TCR-CMV co-occurrence, with a repertoire-size bias correction applied to the TCR pairs. A later analysis estimated false discovery rates by permuting HLA or CMV assignments 20 times. In a later analysis, co-occurring TCRs were grouped using DBSCAN, with TCRdist sequence similarity added in when clustering inside HLA-allele-positive subsets. Co-occurrence clustering excluded repertoires with fewer than 30,000 or more than 120,000 public chains, plus five with anomalous nucleotide sharing. TCRdb obtained this table from immuneACCESS and retained in-frame rearrangements with V and J assigned. These tables miss some clones; where compared with another copy, unresolved V genes account for less than half of the shortfall, and the remainder is unexplained. Clonal size and the V and J genes are those of that table, whereas D and trimming came from the DNA. The sample has about 130,000 clones on record, over 65% of them singletons. The ten largest clones take up roughly 20% of the sample.

The specimen was PBMCs. The rearrangement joined TRBV6-5 to TRBJ2-1, and TRBD1 matches 7 of the central bases. This TCR was recovered from a man younger than 35 in good health and CMV-seropositive. The DNA reads as follows: TGTGCCAGCCACCCAGGGGGTGTCTACAATGAGCAGTTCTTC. It codes for CASHPGGVYNEQFF.